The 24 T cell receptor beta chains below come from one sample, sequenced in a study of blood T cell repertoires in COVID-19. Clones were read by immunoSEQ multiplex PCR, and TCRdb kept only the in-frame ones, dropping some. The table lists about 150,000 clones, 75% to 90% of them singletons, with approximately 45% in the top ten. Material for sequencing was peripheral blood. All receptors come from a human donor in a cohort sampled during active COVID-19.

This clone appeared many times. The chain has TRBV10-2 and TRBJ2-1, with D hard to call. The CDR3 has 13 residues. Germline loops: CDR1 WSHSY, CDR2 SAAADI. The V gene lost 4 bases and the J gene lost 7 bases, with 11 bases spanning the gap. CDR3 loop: CASSVSESNEQFF. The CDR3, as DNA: TGCGCCAGCAGTGTGTCCGAGTCGAATGAGCAGTTCTTC.

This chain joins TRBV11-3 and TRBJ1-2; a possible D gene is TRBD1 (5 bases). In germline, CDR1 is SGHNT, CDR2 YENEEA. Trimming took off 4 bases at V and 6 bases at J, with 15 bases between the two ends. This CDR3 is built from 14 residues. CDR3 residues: CASSYLRGEDGYTF. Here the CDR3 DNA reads TGTGCCAGCAGCTACCTCCGGGGGGAAGATGGCTACACCTTC.

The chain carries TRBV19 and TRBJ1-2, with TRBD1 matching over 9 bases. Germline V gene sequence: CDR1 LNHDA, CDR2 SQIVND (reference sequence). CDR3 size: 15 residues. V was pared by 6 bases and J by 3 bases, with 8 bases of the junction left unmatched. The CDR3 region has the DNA TGTGCCAGTAGACTTTCCCGGGACAGGGACTATGGCTACACCTTC. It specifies CASRLSRDRDYGYTF.

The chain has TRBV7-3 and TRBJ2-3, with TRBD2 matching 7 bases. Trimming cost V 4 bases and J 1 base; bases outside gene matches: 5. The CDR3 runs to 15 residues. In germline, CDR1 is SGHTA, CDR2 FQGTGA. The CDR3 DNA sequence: TGTGCCAGCAGCTCGACCGGACTAGGCACAGATACGCAGTATTTT. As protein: CASSSTGLGTDTQYF.

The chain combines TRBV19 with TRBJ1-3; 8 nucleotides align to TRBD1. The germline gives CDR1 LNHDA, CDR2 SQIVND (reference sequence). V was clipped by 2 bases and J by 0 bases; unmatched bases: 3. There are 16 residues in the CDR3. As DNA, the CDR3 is TGTGCCAGTAGTATAAGGGACAGGTCCTCTGGAAACACCATATATTTT. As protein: CASSIRDRSSGNTIYF.

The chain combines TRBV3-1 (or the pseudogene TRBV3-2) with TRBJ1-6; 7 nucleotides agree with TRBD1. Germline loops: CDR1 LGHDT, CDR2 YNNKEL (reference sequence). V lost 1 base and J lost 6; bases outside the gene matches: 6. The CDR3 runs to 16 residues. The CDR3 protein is CASSQGRGGFNSPLHF. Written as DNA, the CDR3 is TGTGCCAGCAGCCAAGGGCGAGGGGGCTTTAATTCACCCCTCCACTTT.

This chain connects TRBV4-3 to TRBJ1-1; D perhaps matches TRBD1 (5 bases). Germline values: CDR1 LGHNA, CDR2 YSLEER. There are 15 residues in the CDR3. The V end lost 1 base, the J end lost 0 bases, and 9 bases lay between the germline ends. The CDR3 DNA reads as TGCGCCAGCAGCCAAGTGAGGACATTGAACACTGAAGCTTTCTTT. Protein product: CASSQVRTLNTEAFF.

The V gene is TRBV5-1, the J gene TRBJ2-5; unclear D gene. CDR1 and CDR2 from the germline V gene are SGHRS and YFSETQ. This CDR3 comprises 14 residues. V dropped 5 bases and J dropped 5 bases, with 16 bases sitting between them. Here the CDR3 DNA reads TGCGCCAGCAGTATACGGAGTGATAGGGAGACCCAGTACTTC. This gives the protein CASSIRSDRETQYF.

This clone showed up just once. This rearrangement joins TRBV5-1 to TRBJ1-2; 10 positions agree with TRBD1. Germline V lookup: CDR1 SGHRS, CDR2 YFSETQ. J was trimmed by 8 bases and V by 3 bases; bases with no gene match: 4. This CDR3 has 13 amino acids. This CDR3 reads CASSWDRGMGYTF. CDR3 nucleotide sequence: TGCGCCAGCAGCTGGGACAGGGGAATGGGCTACACCTTC.

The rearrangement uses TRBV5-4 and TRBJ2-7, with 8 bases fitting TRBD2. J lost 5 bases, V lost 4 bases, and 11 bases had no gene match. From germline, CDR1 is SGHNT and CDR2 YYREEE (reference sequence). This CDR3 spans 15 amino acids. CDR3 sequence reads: CASSRPQRGRHEQYF. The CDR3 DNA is TGTGCCAGCAGCCGCCCCCAGCGGGGGAGACACGAGCAGTACTTC.

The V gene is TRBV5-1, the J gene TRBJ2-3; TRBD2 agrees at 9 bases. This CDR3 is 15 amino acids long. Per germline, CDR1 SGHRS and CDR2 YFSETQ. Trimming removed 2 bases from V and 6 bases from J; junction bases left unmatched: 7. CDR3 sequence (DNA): TGCGCCAGCAGCTTAGAGCGGGGGGCCCGGGATACGCAGTATTTT. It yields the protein CASSLERGARDTQYF.

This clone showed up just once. Written as DNA, the CDR3 is TGTGCCAGCAGTCCCCCTAGCGGGGGGAACAATGAGCAGTTCTTC. Translation gives CASSPPSGGNNEQFF. The chain joins TRBV28 to TRBJ2-1; 11 bases are shared with TRBD2. The junction had 5 bases not matched to a gene; V was cut back by 5 bases and J by 5 bases. From germline, CDR1 is MDHEN and CDR2 SYDVKM. This CDR3 is 15 amino acids long.

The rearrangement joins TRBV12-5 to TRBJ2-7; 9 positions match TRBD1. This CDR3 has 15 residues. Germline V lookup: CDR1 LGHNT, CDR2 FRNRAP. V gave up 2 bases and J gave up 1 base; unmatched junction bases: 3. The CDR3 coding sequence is TGTGCTAGTGGTTTGCCCGGGACAGGGTCCTACGAGCAGTACTTC. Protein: CASGLPGTGSYEQYF. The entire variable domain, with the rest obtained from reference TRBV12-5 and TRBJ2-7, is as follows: DARVTQTPRHKVTEMGQEVTMRCQPILGHNTVFWYRQTMMQGLELLAYFRNRAPLDDSGMPKDRFSAEMPDATLATLKIQPSEPRDSAVYFCASGLPGTGSYEQYFGPGTRLTVT.

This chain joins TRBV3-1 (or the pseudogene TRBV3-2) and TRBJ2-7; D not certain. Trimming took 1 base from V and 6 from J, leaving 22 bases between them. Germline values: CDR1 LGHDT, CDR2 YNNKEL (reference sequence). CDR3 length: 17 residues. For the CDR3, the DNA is TGTGCCAGCAGCCAAGCGGCCTCAGGTGAGTGGCTCCCCGAGCAGTACGTC. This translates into CASSQAASGEWLPEQYV.

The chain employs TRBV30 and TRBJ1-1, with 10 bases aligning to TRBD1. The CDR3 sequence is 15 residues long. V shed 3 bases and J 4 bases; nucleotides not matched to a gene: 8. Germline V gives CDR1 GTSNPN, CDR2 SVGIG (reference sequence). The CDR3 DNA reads TGTGCCTGGAGACCTTGGGACAGGGGTGTCACTGAAGCTTTCTTT. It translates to CAWRPWDRGVTEAFF.

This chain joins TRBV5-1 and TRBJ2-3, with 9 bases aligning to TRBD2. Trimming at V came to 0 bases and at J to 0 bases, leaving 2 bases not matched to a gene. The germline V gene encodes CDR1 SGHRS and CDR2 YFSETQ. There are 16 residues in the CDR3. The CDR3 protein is CASSLASGASTDTQYF. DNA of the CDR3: TGCGCCAGCAGCTTGGCTAGCGGGGCGAGCACAGATACGCAGTATTTT. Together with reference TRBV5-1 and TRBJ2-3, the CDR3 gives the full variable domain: KAGVTQTPRYLIKTRGQQVTLSCSPISGHRSVSWYQQTPGQGLQFLFEYFSETQRNKGNFPGRFSGRQFSNSRSEMNVSTLELGDSALYLCASSLASGASTDTQYFGPGTRLTVL.

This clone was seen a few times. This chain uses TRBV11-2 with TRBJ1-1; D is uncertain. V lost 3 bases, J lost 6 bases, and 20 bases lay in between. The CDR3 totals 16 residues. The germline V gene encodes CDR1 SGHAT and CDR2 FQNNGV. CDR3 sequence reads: CASSFTAFLWAPEAFF. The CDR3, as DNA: TGTGCCAGCAGCTTTACAGCCTTCCTATGGGCGCCTGAAGCTTTCTTT.

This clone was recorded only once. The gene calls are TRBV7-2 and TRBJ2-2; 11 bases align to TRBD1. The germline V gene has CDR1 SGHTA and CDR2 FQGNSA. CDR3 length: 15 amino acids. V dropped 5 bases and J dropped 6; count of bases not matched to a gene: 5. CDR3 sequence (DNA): TGTGCCAGCAGCCGGGTGGGACAGGGGGCCGGGGAGCTGTTTTTT. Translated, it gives CASSRVGQGAGELFF.

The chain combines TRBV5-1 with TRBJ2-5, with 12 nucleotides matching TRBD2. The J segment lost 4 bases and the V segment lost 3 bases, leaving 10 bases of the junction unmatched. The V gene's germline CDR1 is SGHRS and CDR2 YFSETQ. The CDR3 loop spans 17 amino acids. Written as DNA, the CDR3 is TGCGCCAGCAGCTCCGTACCCGGACTAGCGGGATTAGAGACCCAGTACTTC. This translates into CASSSVPGLAGLETQYF. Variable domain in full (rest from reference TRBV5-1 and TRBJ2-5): KAGVTQTPRYLIKTRGQQVTLSCSPISGHRSVSWYQQTPGQGLQFLFEYFSETQRNKGNFPGRFSGRQFSNSRSEMNVSTLELGDSALYLCASSSVPGLAGLETQYFGPGTRLLVL.

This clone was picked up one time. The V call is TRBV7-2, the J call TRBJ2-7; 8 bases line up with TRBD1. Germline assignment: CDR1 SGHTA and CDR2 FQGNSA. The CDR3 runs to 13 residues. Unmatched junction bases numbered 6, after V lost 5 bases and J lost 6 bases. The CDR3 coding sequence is TGTGCCAGCAGCCCGGGGACAGGACGCGAGCAGTACTTC. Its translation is CASSPGTGREQYF. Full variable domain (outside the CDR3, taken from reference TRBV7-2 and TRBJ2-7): GAGVSQSPSNKVTEKGKDVELRCDPISGHTALYWYRQSLGQGLEFLIYFQGNSAPDKSGLPSDRFSAERTGGSVSTLTIQRTQQEDSAVYLCASSPGTGREQYFGPGTRLTVT.

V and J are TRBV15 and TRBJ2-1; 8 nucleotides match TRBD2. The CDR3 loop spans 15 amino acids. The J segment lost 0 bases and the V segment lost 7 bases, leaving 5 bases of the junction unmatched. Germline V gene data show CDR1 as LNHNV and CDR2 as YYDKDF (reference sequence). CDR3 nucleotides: TGTGCCACCATTAAGGCGGGAGGCTCCTACAATGAGCAGTTCTTC. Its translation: CATIKAGGSYNEQFF.

DNA of the CDR3: TGTGCCAGCAGCTCAGGCGAACCTATTCAAGAGACCCAGTACTTC. Protein product: CASSSGEPIQETQYF. The chain has TRBV5-4 and TRBJ2-5; unclear D gene. The V gene's germline CDR1 is SGHNT and CDR2 YYREEE (reference sequence). Trimming cost V 3 bases and J 2 bases, with 14 bases left between them. The CDR3 consists of 15 residues.

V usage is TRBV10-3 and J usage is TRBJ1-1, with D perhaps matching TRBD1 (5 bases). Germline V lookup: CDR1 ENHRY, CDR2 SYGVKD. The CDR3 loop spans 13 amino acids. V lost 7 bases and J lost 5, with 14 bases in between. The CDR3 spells CAIMAGVGTEAFF. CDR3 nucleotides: TGTGCCATCATGGCGGGGGTGGGGACTGAAGCTTTCTTT.

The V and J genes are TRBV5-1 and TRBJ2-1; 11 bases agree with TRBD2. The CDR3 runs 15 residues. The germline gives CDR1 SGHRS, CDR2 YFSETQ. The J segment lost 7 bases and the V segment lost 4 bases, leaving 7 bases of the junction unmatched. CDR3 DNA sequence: TGCGCCAGCAGCCCGGGACTAGCGGAGGGGAATGAGCAGTTCTTC. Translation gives CASSPGLAEGNEQFF. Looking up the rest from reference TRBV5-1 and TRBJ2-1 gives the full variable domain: KAGVTQTPRYLIKTRGQQVTLSCSPISGHRSVSWYQQTPGQGLQFLFEYFSETQRNKGNFPGRFSGRQFSNSRSEMNVSTLELGDSALYLCASSPGLAEGNEQFFGPGTRLTVL.